Shown below are 25 T cell receptor beta chains from a single sample sequenced in a study of T cells in Graves' hyperthyroidism and ophthalmopathy. Using RNA transcripts as the source, TCR beta CDR3 regions were amplified. HTBI primers were the set used in a first-round RT-PCR of the TCR CDR3. TCRdb reprocessed the multiplex PCR reads with MiXCR, giving one entry per CDR3 protein. Here the sample spans approximately 530,000 distinct CDR3 sequences, 16% being singletons. The sequenced sample was blood. The receptor source for this set is a woman between 18 and 29 years old with Graves' hyperthyroidism.

This clonotype was counted many times. J is TRBJ2-7 and V is TRBV12-5; D remains unclear. Germline V gene data show CDR1 as LGHNT and CDR2 as FRNRAP. Trimming shortened V by 1 base and J by 2 bases, and 9 bases separated the two germline ends. This CDR3 contains 14 residues. Written as DNA, the CDR3 is TGTGCTAGTGGTTTGGGAGACGGCCCCTACGAGCAGTACTTC. Its protein product is CASGLGDGPYEQYF.

The V gene is TRBV11-3, the J gene TRBJ2-5; a weak D match, TRBD2 (5 bases). Deletions cut 5 bases from V and 2 bases from J, with 15 bases between. Germline V CDR1 and CDR2: SGHNT, YENEEA. The CDR3 is 15 amino acids. The CDR3, as DNA: TGTGCCAGCAGCAGCGGACGGCCAACTCAAGAGACCCAGTACTTC. Its translation: CASSSGRPTQETQYF.

This clonotype came up a few times. The chain couples TRBV3-1 to TRBJ1-6; 9 bases map to TRBD1. Germline-derived CDR1 and CDR2 are LGHDT and YNNKEL (reference sequence). With 4 bases clipped from V and 7 bases from J, the junction kept 5 bases outside the gene matches. The CDR3 runs to 15 residues. CDR3 residues: CASSLNRGLNSPLHF. For the CDR3, the DNA is TGTGCCAGCAGCCTAAACAGGGGGCTCAATTCACCCCTCCACTTT.

This chain uses TRBV9 with TRBJ2-1, with 13 bases matching TRBD2. The CDR3 is 16 amino acids. J was trimmed by 7 bases and V by 0 bases; bases with no gene match: 4. Germline-derived CDR1 and CDR2 are SGDLS and YYNGEE. CDR3 loop: CASSVVRLAGGNEQFF. The CDR3 bases are TGTGCCAGCAGCGTAGTTAGACTAGCGGGAGGAAATGAGCAGTTCTTC.

Only a few counts were recorded for this clonotype. The V gene is TRBV4-1, the J gene TRBJ2-3; TRBD2 might be the D (6 bases). Germline V gene lookup returns CDR1 MGHRA and CDR2 YSYEKL. V lost 1 base to trimming and J lost 3 bases, with 11 bases between them. This CDR3 has 15 residues. CDR3 residues: CASSQAGVLTDTQYF. The CDR3 DNA reads TGCGCCAGCAGCCAAGCGGGAGTATTGACAGATACGCAGTATTTT.

This clonotype was seen just once. This chain connects TRBV5-1 to TRBJ2-7, with 9 bases that match TRBD1. CDR1 SGHRS and CDR2 YFSETQ come from the germline V gene. Germline trimming cut 0 bases from V and 4 bases from J; bases unmatched to any gene: 2. This CDR3 is 14 amino acids long. The CDR3 bases are TGCGCCAGCAGCTTGGCAGGGACAGGGTACGAGCAGTACTTC. As protein: CASSLAGTGYEQYF.

This clonotype showed up many times. The V gene is TRBV3-1, the J gene TRBJ1-1, with a possible D match to TRBD1 (6 bases). V lost 4 bases, J lost 1 base, and 16 bases lay in between. Germline values: CDR1 LGHDT, CDR2 YNNKEL (reference sequence). The CDR3 length is 16 residues. CDR3 in amino acids: CASSPSDRIQNTEAFF. CDR3 nucleotide sequence: TGTGCCAGCAGCCCATCCGACAGGATCCAGAACACTGAAGCTTTCTTT. Supplemented by reference TRBV3-1 and TRBJ1-1, the full variable domain reads DTAVSQTPKYLVTQMGNDKSIKCEQNLGHDTMYWYKQDSKKFLKIMFSYNNKELIINETVPNRFSPKSPDKAHLNLHINSLELGDSAVYFCASSPSDRIQNTEAFFGQGTRLTVV.

This clonotype came up a few times. The rearrangement joins TRBV27 to TRBJ1-6; D not certain. The V gene lost 4 bases and the J gene lost 9 bases, with 19 bases spanning the gap. Germline V CDR1 and CDR2: MNHEY, SMNVEV (reference sequence). The CDR3 length is 16 residues. This CDR3 is CASSSTGVYIGSPLHF. Written as DNA, the CDR3 is TGTGCCAGCAGTTCCACCGGGGTTTATATTGGTTCACCCCTCCACTTT.

This clonotype has at least ten counts. The chain employs TRBV12-3 or TRBV12-4 and TRBJ1-4, with TRBD1 identical over 7 bases. The CDR3 contains 15 residues. V lost 4 bases to trimming and J lost 9 bases; unmatched junction nucleotides: 11. In DNA form, the CDR3 reads TGTGCCAGCAGTTCGGACAGGCTAACAATGAAAAAACTGTTTTTT. Residues: CASSSDRLTMKKLFF.

This clonotype was counted many times. V usage is TRBV7-9 and J usage is TRBJ2-7, with D possibly being TRBD1 (6 bases). The V gene lost 5 bases and the J gene lost 0 bases, with 11 bases spanning the gap. The CDR3 sequence is 14 residues long. Germline CDR1 and CDR2: SEHNR and FQNEAQ (reference sequence). This chain's CDR3 is CASSPRDTSYEQYF. The CDR3 DNA reads TGTGCCAGCAGCCCCCGGGACACCTCCTACGAGCAGTACTTC.

This clonotype showed up many times. CDR3: CASSSQDRDHLHF. The CDR3 coding sequence is TGTGCCAGCAGTTCTCAGGACCGAGACCACCTCCACTTT. The V and J genes are TRBV6-2 or TRBV6-3 and TRBJ1-6; D gene ambiguous. The CDR3 has 13 residues. V lost 4 bases to trimming and J lost 15 bases, with 16 bases between them. Germline CDR1 MNHEY, CDR2 SVGEGT.

This sequence joins TRBV3-1 and TRBJ2-6; D not certain. V was shortened by 4 bases and J by 0 bases, with 7 bases between the two germline ends. The germline V gene encodes CDR1 LGHDT and CDR2 YNNKEL (reference sequence). The CDR3 loop spans 15 amino acids. Written as DNA, the CDR3 is TGTGCCAGCAGCCTATTAATCTCTGGGGCCAACGTCCTGACTTTC. This encodes CASSLLISGANVLTF.

This clonotype was seen ten or more times. The chain employs TRBV28 and TRBJ2-4, with 8 bases matching TRBD1. CDR1 and CDR2 from the germline V gene are MDHEN and SYDVKM. The CDR3 extends over 17 amino acids. Trimming removed 3 bases from V and 2 bases from J; junction bases left unmatched: 9. CDR3 DNA sequence: TGTGCCAGCAGTTTGGGGCCCCGGACAGGGACCAAAAACATTCAGTACTTC. Translating gives CASSLGPRTGTKNIQYF.

V gene TRBV6-6 combines with J gene TRBJ1-4; D not resolved. The CDR3 sequence is 15 residues long. Germline CDR1 and CDR2: MNHNY and SVGAGI (reference sequence). Trimming took 0 bases from V and 0 from J, leaving 5 bases between them. The chain's CDR3 is CASSYSGSTNEKLFF. CDR3 bases: TGTGCCAGCAGTTACTCGGGCTCAACTAATGAAAAACTGTTTTTT.

The genes are TRBV7-2 and TRBJ2-1, with TRBD2 matching over 10 bases. Germline trimming cut 1 base from V and 4 bases from J; bases unmatched to any gene: 4. This CDR3 comprises 16 residues. The germline V gene encodes CDR1 SGHTA and CDR2 FQGNSA. The CDR3 sequence is CASSLGVSGGYNEQFF. For the CDR3, the DNA is TGTGCCAGCAGCTTAGGTGTTAGCGGGGGGTACAATGAGCAGTTCTTC. The full variable domain, its missing parts supplied by reference TRBV7-2 and TRBJ2-1, is GAGVSQSPSNKVTEKGKDVELRCDPISGHTALYWYRQSLGQGLEFLIYFQGNSAPDKSGLPSDRFSAERTGGSVSTLTIQRTQQEDSAVYLCASSLGVSGGYNEQFFGPGTRLTVL.

This chain joins TRBV6-1 and TRBJ1-1, with TRBD1 matching over 7 bases. This CDR3 spans 11 amino acids. Germline values: CDR1 MNHNS, CDR2 SASEGT. Trimming removed 11 bases from V and 3 bases from J; junction bases left unmatched: 3. CDR3 DNA: TGTGCCGCCAGGGGGTACACTGAAGCTTTCTTT. Amino acids: CAARGYTEAFF.

This clonotype appeared many times. This rearrangement joins TRBV7-2 to TRBJ2-7; possible D gene TRBD1, 6 bases. The CDR3 consists of 16 residues. Trimming took 5 bases from V and 2 from J, leaving 19 bases between them. The germline gives CDR1 SGHTA, CDR2 FQGNSA. The CDR3 spells CASSVDRRGWTYEQYF. In DNA, the CDR3 is TGTGCCAGCAGCGTGGATCGCAGGGGATGGACCTACGAGCAGTACTTC.

J is TRBJ1-4 and V is TRBV6-1; 9 bases fit TRBD1. V dropped 5 bases and J dropped 8; count of bases not matched to a gene: 9. Per the germline V gene, CDR1 is MNHNS and CDR2 is SASEGT. The CDR3 has 15 amino acids. The CDR3 nucleotides are TGTGCCAGCAGTCCGTGGGGACAGGGTGACGAAAAACTGTTTTTT. Residues: CASSPWGQGDEKLFF.

This clonotype was seen at least ten times. The CDR3 DNA reads as TGTGCCAGCAGCCACCCCTTGTTGAACACTGAAGCTTTCTTT. Its translation: CASSHPLLNTEAFF. J is TRBJ1-1 and V is TRBV2; no clear D. CDR3 length equals 14 residues. Trimming shortened V by 6 bases and J by 0 bases, and 11 bases separated the two germline ends. Germline V gene data show CDR1 as SNHLY and CDR2 as FYNNEI.

This clonotype has only a few counts. The V call is TRBV20-1, the J call TRBJ2-2; D remains ambiguous. CDR3 length: 14 amino acids. V was clipped by 0 bases and J by 6 bases, with 11 bases between them. Per germline, CDR1 DFQATT and CDR2 SNEGSKA (reference sequence). The CDR3 DNA reads TGCAGTGCTAGAGAGGTCAATACAGCCGGGGAGCTGTTTTTT. The encoded protein is CSAREVNTAGELFF.

The CDR3 loop is CASSNGADTQYF. CDR3 nucleotide sequence: TGTGCCAGCAGCAACGGAGCAGATACGCAGTATTTT. The chain links TRBV11-2 to TRBJ2-3; D ambiguous. Germline V gene data show CDR1 as SGHAT and CDR2 as FQNNGV. The V and J ends lost 5 bases and 4 bases respectively, with 7 bases between them. The CDR3 covers 12 residues.

The genes are TRBV12-3 or TRBV12-4 and TRBJ1-4; D is unresolved. This CDR3 region has 19 residues. The V end lost 2 bases, the J end lost 0 bases, and 19 bases lay between the germline ends. CDR3 nucleotide sequence: TGTGCCAGCAGTTTAACTAGACGGCCTACCAATCCAACTAATGAAAAACTGTTTTTT. As protein: CASSLTRRPTNPTNEKLFF.

This clonotype occurred once. CDR3 residues: CASSLTNWETQYF. The CDR3 nucleotides are TGTGCCAGCAGCTTAACTAATTGGGAGACCCAGTACTTC. The rearrangement joins TRBV7-9 to TRBJ2-5; D gene uncertain. In germline, CDR1 is SEHNR, CDR2 FQNEAQ (reference sequence). V was pared by 2 bases and J by 5 bases, with 9 bases between. The CDR3 consists of 13 residues.

In this sample, this clonotype turned up many times. The genes are TRBV2 and TRBJ1-2; maybe TRBD1 (6 bases). The germline CDR1 and CDR2 sequences are SNHLY and FYNNEI. The ends were cut back, 7 bases at V and 4 bases at J, with 13 bases in the middle. There are 13 residues in the CDR3. CDR3 sequence: CASTEGGPYGYTF. The CDR3 coding sequence is TGTGCCAGCACCGAGGGGGGCCCCTATGGCTACACCTTC.

J is TRBJ1-5 and V is TRBV7-2; D remains unclear. The CDR3 is 15 residues long. The germline gives CDR1 SGHTA, CDR2 FQGNSA. V lost 0 bases and J 2 bases, leaving 8 bases between the germline ends. CDR3 amino acids: CASSLAVTGNQPQHF. CDR3 nucleotide sequence: TGTGCCAGCAGCTTAGCAGTAACAGGCAATCAGCCCCAGCATTTT.